The clone carrying this TCR beta chain occurred once. This specimen belongs to a study of cytomegalovirus exposure and HLA in healthy donors. 60 Vbeta and 13 Jbeta primers were used in PCR. The protocol was immunoSEQ multiplex PCR, while the TCRdb copy is restricted to in-frame clones and leaves out a portion. The data hold approximately 160,000 clones, with more than 65% observed a single time. Germline CDR1 reads MNHEY; CDR2 reads SVGAGI. Deletions cut 6 bases from V and 7 bases from J, with 18 bases between. CDR3 length equals 14 residues. The chain carries TRBV6-5 and TRBJ1-2, with D perhaps matching TRBD1 (6 bases). This TCR came from a man between 45 and 60 years old in good health and CMV-seropositive. Material: PBMCs. CDR3 sequence reads: CASSRTGREIGYTF. The CDR3 nucleotides are TGTGCCAGCAGCCGTACAGGGAGGGAAATTGGCTACACCTTC.